This T cell receptor beta chain appears in the sequencing data of a study of T cells after yellow fever vaccination. As for the study in general: Each low-cell-number fraction was prepared by means of SMART-Seq v4 Ultra Low Input.

This clonotype was counted many times. Antigen unknown. Germline CDR1 DFQATT, CDR2 SNEGSKA (reference sequence). V lost 3 bases and J lost 0; bases outside the gene matches: 8. The CDR3 runs to 16 residues. Study-wide findings and caveats: Detected again after the booster were most primary-vaccination clones, at 96% CD4 and roughly 88% CD8.

The TCR cDNA carried a universal primer site and UMIs from 5'RACE template switching. TCRdb fed the 5' RACE reads into MiXCR, producing one record per CDR3 protein. The sample shows about 220,000 distinct CDR3 sequences, 2.5% to 3.5% of them seen only once. This chain links TRBV20-1 with TRBJ2-4, with 7 nucleotides matching TRBD2. This TCR derives from a man aged 18 to 29 who received the YFV17D yellow fever vaccine. Here the sequenced sample was CD4+ T cells sorted from PBMCs, taken 10 days after the yellow fever booster vaccination. The CDR3 loop reads CSARPLAALAKNIQYF. The DNA for the CDR3 is TGCAGTGCTAGGCCCCTAGCGGCATTAGCCAAAAACATTCAGTACTTC.